This T cell receptor beta chain was obtained from a study of shared clonotypes between healthy human individuals. TCRdb's table, derived via immunoSEQ multiplex PCR, lists solely in-frame clones and lacks some. The sample holds about 120,000 clones, approximately 70% seen once. Germline CDR1 reads WNHNN; CDR2 reads SYGVQD (reference sequence). V shed 3 bases and J 6 bases; nucleotides not matched to a gene: 3. The CDR3 loop spans 14 amino acids. This clone was detected only a few times. The V and J genes are TRBV10-1 and TRBJ2-7; 12 bases map to TRBD2. This clonotype was obtained from a woman aged 30 to 39 in good health. Sequenced input: memory CD8+ T cells sorted from blood. Subset reported: CD45RO+ cells pooled with CCR7-negative TemRA cells. This CDR3 is CASSDLGLAGEQYF. CDR3 bases: TGCGCCAGCAGTGATTTGGGACTAGCGGGCGAGCAGTACTTC.